This is a list of T cell receptor beta chains from one sample in a study of T cell responses to AZD1222 COVID-19 vaccine. Produced via immunoSEQ multiplex PCR; TCRdb's table is partial and in-frame only. The sample has 130,000 to 150,000 clones; about 90% are singletons. The sequencing here drew on peripheral blood, taken on day 0 of AZD1222 vaccination. The receptors come from an adult in good health. Each CDR3 is given with its conserved first and last residue. Each record gives: clone size, V gene, J gene, D gene, CDR3 DNA, CDR3 protein. A D gene is named only where the DNA matches it firmly. Size values are once, few and many counts, or a class for expanded clones, and some rows have none.

-	TRBV27	TRBJ2-7	TRBD2	TGTGCCAGCGGCTTACGGGGGGGCTACGAGCAGTACTTC	CASGLRGGYEQYF
-	TRBV5-5	TRBJ2-2	-	TGTGCCAGCAGCTTGGGGGGGAACACCGGGGAGCTGTTTTTT	CASSLGGNTGELFF
once	TRBV4-3	TRBJ1-2	-	TGCGCCAGCAGCCAAGATCTTGGGCAGGGCTATGGCTACACCTTC	CASSQDLGQGYGYTF
-	TRBV27	TRBJ1-1	TRBD1	TGTGCCAGCAGTCTAGGGACAGGGGACACTGAAGCTTTCTTT	CASSLGTGDTEAFF
-	TRBV27	TRBJ2-7	-	TGTGCCAGCAGTTTAGGCGGATACTACGAGCAGTACTTC	CASSLGGYYEQYF
-	TRBV28	TRBJ1-5	-	TGTGCCAGCAGTCTCGACCGGGGGGGGCCCCAGCATTTT	CASSLDRGGPQHF
-	TRBV7-2	TRBJ1-6	-	TGTGCCAGCAGCCCCGGTCTATCCTCACCCCTCCACTTT	CASSPGLSSPLHF
-	TRBV9	TRBJ2-1	-	TGTGCCAGCAGCGAATTAGAAAGCGCGCACGATGAGCAGTTCTTC	CASSELESAHDEQFF
-	TRBV7-6	TRBJ2-1	TRBD1	TGTGCCAGCAGCTTAAAAACTAGTGACAGGGGCGCCATCCGGTCCAATGAGCAGTTCTTC	CASSLKTSDRGAIRSNEQFF
-	TRBV6-5	TRBJ2-7	-	TGTGCCAGCACCGACATACAGGGAATCCACGAGCAGTACTTC	CASTDIQGIHEQYF
once	TRBV27	TRBJ1-1	-	TGTGCCAGCAGTTTAAACGCAGGAGATTTCACTGAAGCTTTCTTT	CASSLNAGDFTEAFF
few	TRBV5-1	TRBJ2-5	TRBD1	TGCGCCAGCAGCTTGATCCCGGGACAGAAAGAGACCCAGTACTTC	CASSLIPGQKETQYF
-	TRBV7-8	TRBJ2-1	-	TGTGCCAGCAGCTTAGGAATGCGCAATGAGCAGTTCTTC	CASSLGMRNEQFF
once	TRBV20-1	TRBJ1-5	-	TGCAGTGCTAGTGTGGGGTTTCGGGAGAGCAATCAGCCCCAGCATTTT	CSASVGFRESNQPQHF
-	TRBV19	TRBJ2-7	-	TGTGCCAGTAGTTCACGGGGCGGCACCTCCGGCGAGCAGTACTTC	CASSSRGGTSGEQYF
-	TRBV10-3	TRBJ2-7	TRBD2	TGTGCCATCAGTCTGACTAGCGGGAGATCGGGGGAGCAGTACTTC	CAISLTSGRSGEQYF
-	TRBV3-1/TRBV3-2	TRBJ2-3	TRBD2	TGTGCCAGCAGCCAAGTGGATCCAGCGGGAGGGGGTACGCAGTATTTT	CASSQVDPAGGGTQYF
-	TRBV10-2	TRBJ1-5	-	TGCGCCAGCAGTGAGTGGTTGAGTGGGGGGGATCAGCCCCAGCATTTT	CASSEWLSGGDQPQHF
-	TRBV28	TRBJ2-1	-	TGTGCCAGCAGCCCTCCGGTCTACAATGAGCAGTTCTTC	CASSPPVYNEQFF
large	TRBV7-6	TRBJ2-3	-	TGTGCCAGCAGCTTTATTAGCACAGATACGCAGTATTTT	CASSFISTDTQYF
-	TRBV6-5	TRBJ2-7	-	TGTGCCAGCAGAGTACAAGGCGTGAGGTCCTACGAGCAGTACTTC	CASRVQGVRSYEQYF
-	TRBV7-8	TRBJ2-3	TRBD1	TGTGCCAGCAGCTCCTACGACAGGGTGGTCACAGATACGCAGTATTTT	CASSSYDRVVTDTQYF
-	TRBV27	TRBJ1-5	-	TGTGCCAGCAGTTCTACAGCATCATATCAGCCCCAGCATTTT	CASSSTASYQPQHF
-	TRBV3-1/TRBV3-2	TRBJ1-2	-	TGTGCCAGGATCAATGCGTTCGGCATTGGTAACTATGGCTACACCTTC	CARINAFGIGNYGYTF
-	TRBV6-1	TRBJ1-2	-	TGTGCCAGCAGTGACACCGCTCGGGGCTACACCTTC	CASSDTARGYTF
-	TRBV6-2/TRBV6-3	TRBJ1-1	-	TGTGCCAGCAGTTACTCGATGTCCAGACTAAACACTGAAGCTTTCTTT	CASSYSMSRLNTEAFF
few	TRBV2	TRBJ2-2	-	TGTGCCAGCACGGGGATCACCGGGGAGCTGTTTTTT	CASTGITGELFF
-	TRBV28	TRBJ1-1	-	TGTGCCAGCAGTTGGGACATCAAAATGGGGAACACTGAAGCTTTCTTT	CASSWDIKMGNTEAFF
-	TRBV28	TRBJ2-3	TRBD1	TGTGCCAGCAGTTTATCGGGACAGGGTAGCACAGATACGCAGTATTTT	CASSLSGQGSTDTQYF
once	TRBV18	TRBJ2-1	TRBD2	TGTGCCAGCTCCCTAGCGGGAGTGATCAATGAGCAGTTCTTC	CASSLAGVINEQFF
-	TRBV10-1	TRBJ2-7	TRBD2	TGCGCCAGACATACGGGACTAGCGTCTCCAACCAGCTCCTACGAGCAGTACTTC	CARHTGLASPTSSYEQYF
-	TRBV25-1	TRBJ2-3	-	TGTGCCAGCAGTGATCAAGCTTCCCCTACAGATACGCAGTATTTT	CASSDQASPTDTQYF
-	TRBV7-8	TRBJ2-7	-	TGTGCCAGCAGCTTCTTCCGGGGGAAGGGCGAGCAGTACTTC	CASSFFRGKGEQYF
-	TRBV7-2	TRBJ1-3	-	TGTGCCAGCAGCCGTTCGGCCGGGACAAATACTGGAAACACCATATATTTT	CASSRSAGTNTGNTIYF
-	TRBV27	TRBJ2-2	-	TGTGCCAGCAGTCCACTATCCACCGGGGAGCTGTTTTTT	CASSPLSTGELFF
-	TRBV7-2	TRBJ1-6	-	TGTGCCAGCAGCTTCGGACAGTCCGGGGAACCCCTCCACTTT	CASSFGQSGEPLHF
once	TRBV29-1	TRBJ2-2	TRBD2	TGCAGCGTTGGCGTTGGAGCGGGACCCCTTAACACCGGGGAGCTGTTTTTT	CSVGVGAGPLNTGELFF
once	TRBV7-8	TRBJ2-1	-	TGTGCCAGCAGCCCGGACGGGAGTTCCAATGAGCAGTTCTTC	CASSPDGSSNEQFF
-	TRBV28	TRBJ1-4	-	TGTGCCAGCAGCCAGGCTATGGGGGGGTCGAATGAAAAACTGTTTTTT	CASSQAMGGSNEKLFF
-	TRBV15	TRBJ2-3	-	TGTGCCACCAGCAGAGGTGGGTCAGATACGCAGTATTTT	CATSRGGSDTQYF
-	TRBV7-2	TRBJ1-1	-	TGTGCCAGCAGCTCCGTAGGGGGGTGGCGGATGAACACTGAAGCTTTCTTT	CASSSVGGWRMNTEAFF
few	TRBV7-9	TRBJ1-1	TRBD1	TGTGCCAGCAGCCAATGGACAGGGAGCACTGAAGCTTTCTTT	CASSQWTGSTEAFF
once	TRBV5-4	TRBJ2-5	-	TGTGCCAGCAGCTTGGCCGCGGGCAGGGGATTAAAAGAGACCCAGTACTTC	CASSLAAGRGLKETQYF
-	TRBV7-2	TRBJ1-5	-	TGTGCCAGCAGCTGGGGTGGGGGCCTCAATCAGCCCCAGCATTTT	CASSWGGGLNQPQHF
few	TRBV4-1	TRBJ2-5	-	TGCGCCAGCAGCCAGCAGGAGCAGGGAGAGACCCAGTACTTC	CASSQQEQGETQYF
-	TRBV27	TRBJ2-5	-	TGTGCCAGCCGGGCGCGAGCGGGCCAAGAGACCCAGTACTTC	CASRARAGQETQYF
-	TRBV28	TRBJ2-3	TRBD1	TGTGCCAGCAGCCAACAGACAGGGTGGGATGCAGATACGCAGTATTTT	CASSQQTGWDADTQYF
-	TRBV7-9	TRBJ2-1	-	TGTGCCAGCAGCATACAGGAGCTCTACAATGAGCAGTTCTTC	CASSIQELYNEQFF
-	TRBV19	TRBJ2-5	TRBD2	TGTGCCAGTAGTATCGGTTCGGCGGGAGGGCTGGGAGAGACCCAGTACTTC	CASSIGSAGGLGETQYF
-	TRBV20-1	TRBJ2-1	-	TGCAGTGCTAGAGATGGACGGCGGCAGTTCTTC	CSARDGRRQFF
-	TRBV9	TRBJ1-3	-	TGTGCCAGCAGCCCGAGGGTCGGGGACCCGAGGGGAAACACCATATATTTT	CASSPRVGDPRGNTIYF
-	TRBV11-3	TRBJ2-1	TRBD2	TGTGCCAGCAGTCTTAGCGGGAGCTCCTACAATGAGCAGTTCTTC	CASSLSGSSYNEQFF
-	TRBV2	TRBJ2-7	-	TGTGCCAGCAAGATCCAGGGAAGCACCTACGAGCAGTACTTC	CASKIQGSTYEQYF
-	TRBV29-1	TRBJ2-3	TRBD1	TGCAGCGTAGACGAAGGACAGGATAGCACAGATACGCAGTATTTT	CSVDEGQDSTDTQYF
-	TRBV20-1	TRBJ2-7	-	TGCAGTGCCCTACGACAAGGCGAGCAGTACTTC	CSALRQGEQYF
-	TRBV27	TRBJ2-1	-	TGTGCCAGCAGTTTAAACCCCAAATACAATGAGCAGTTCTTC	CASSLNPKYNEQFF
-	TRBV7-2	TRBJ2-3	TRBD1	TGTGCCAGCAGCTTAGGTGGGACAGTCAGCACAGATACGCAGTATTTT	CASSLGGTVSTDTQYF